The entry that follows covers one T cell receptor (beta chain) sequence. The gene names here belong to mouse. The read halts 1 residue ahead of the CDR3 end, with the missing end drawn from the germline J gene. The data are from a study of tissue T cells after allogeneic stem cell transplantation. Per germline, CDR1 GFQATS and CDR2 STVNSAI. The CDR3 is 14 amino acids. The junction had 8 bases not matched to a gene; V was cut back by 5 bases and J by 7 bases. The time point denotes: mouse harvest day 7 after allogeneic transplant. The graft held 10^6 splenic CD5+ T cells and 10^7 T-cell-depleted bone marrow cells. This table comes from immunoSEQ multiplex PCR, and its TCRdb copy is limited to in-frame clones, with some not included. The table shows 6,500 to 9,000 clones, with approximately 46% occurring only once.

This rearrangement joins TRBV20 to TRBJ2-1; the match to TRBD2 covers 10 bases. Source material: skin. This TCR derives from a female BALB/c mouse given C57BL/6 T cells with graft-versus-host disease after an allogeneic hematopoietic cell transplant. The CDR3 loop is CGAQRLGGGAEQFF. CDR3 DNA (partial): TGTGGTGCTCAAAGACTGGGGGGTGGGGCTGAGCAGTTC.